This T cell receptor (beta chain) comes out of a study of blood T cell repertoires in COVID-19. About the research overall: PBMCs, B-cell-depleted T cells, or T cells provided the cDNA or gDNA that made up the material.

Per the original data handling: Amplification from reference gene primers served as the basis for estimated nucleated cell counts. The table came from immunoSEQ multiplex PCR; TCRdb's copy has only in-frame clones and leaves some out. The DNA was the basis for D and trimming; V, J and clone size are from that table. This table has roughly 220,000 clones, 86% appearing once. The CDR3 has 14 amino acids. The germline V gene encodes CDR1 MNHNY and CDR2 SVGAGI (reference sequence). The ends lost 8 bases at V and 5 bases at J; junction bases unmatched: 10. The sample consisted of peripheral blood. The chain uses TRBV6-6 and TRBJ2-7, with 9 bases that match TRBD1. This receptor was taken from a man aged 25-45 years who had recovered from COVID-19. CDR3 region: CASQRGQGRHEQYF. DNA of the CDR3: TGTGCCAGCCAAAGAGGACAGGGGCGGCACGAGCAGTACTTC.